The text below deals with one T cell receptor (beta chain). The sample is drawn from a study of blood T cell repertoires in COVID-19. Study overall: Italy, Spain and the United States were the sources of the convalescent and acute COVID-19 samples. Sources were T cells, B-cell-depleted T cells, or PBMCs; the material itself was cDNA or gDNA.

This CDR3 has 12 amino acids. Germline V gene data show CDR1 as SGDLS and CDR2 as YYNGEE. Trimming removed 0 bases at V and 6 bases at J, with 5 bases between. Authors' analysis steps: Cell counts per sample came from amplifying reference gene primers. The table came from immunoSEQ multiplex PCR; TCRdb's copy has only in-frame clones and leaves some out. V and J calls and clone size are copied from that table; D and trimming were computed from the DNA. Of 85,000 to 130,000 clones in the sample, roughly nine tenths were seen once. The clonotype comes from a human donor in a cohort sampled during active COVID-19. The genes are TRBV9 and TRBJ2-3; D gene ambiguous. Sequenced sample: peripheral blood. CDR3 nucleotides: TGTGCCAGCAGCGTAGATCTGGATACGCAGTATTTT. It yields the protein CASSVDLDTQYF.